These 14 T cell receptor beta chains were all obtained from the same sample, sequenced in a study of T-cell reconstitution after alpha-beta-depleted transplantation in children. Preparation of the TCRbeta library used unique molecular identifiers. TCRdb re-analysed the PCR reads in MiXCR, keeping a single row per CDR3 protein. The sample contains 300,000 to 400,000 distinct CDR3 sequences, about an eighth of which appear only once. Sequenced material: PBMCs, taken from the stem cell graft. The receptors here all came from a human donor who donated a stem cell graft to a child with Fanconi anemia.

This clonotype showed up many times. This sequence joins TRBV7-2 and TRBJ2-7, with D unclear. CDR1 is SGHTA, CDR2 FQGNSA, per germline. V lost 5 bases to trimming and J lost 6 bases, with 8 bases between them. There are 11 residues in the CDR3. CDR3 sequence (DNA): TGTGCCAGCAGCATTAGTGTCGAGCAGTACTTC. This gives the protein CASSISVEQYF.

This clonotype was recorded many times. The gene calls are TRBV7-8 and TRBJ2-3; TRBD2 matches 10 bases. CDR1 SGHVS and CDR2 FQNEAQ come from the germline V gene. The CDR3 is 17 residues long. V gave up 5 bases and J gave up 0 bases; unmatched junction bases: 8. The CDR3 DNA is TGTGCCAGCAGCGTCCGTAGCGGGGGGACTAGCACAGATACGCAGTATTTT. Residues: CASSVRSGGTSTDTQYF.

The chain has TRBV20-1 and TRBJ2-5, with a possible D match to TRBD1 (5 bases). V was shortened by 7 bases and J by 2 bases, with 11 bases between the two germline ends. The CDR3 is 12 residues long. The germline gives CDR1 DFQATT, CDR2 SNEGSKA (reference sequence). For the CDR3, the DNA is TGCAGTGTTTTAAGACAGCAAGAGACCCAGTACTTC. Protein product: CSVLRQQETQYF.

This clonotype was detected many times. The CDR3 region is CASLGILSEQFF. The CDR3 DNA is TGTGCCAGCTTGGGGATACTCAGTGAGCAGTTCTTC. The chain combines TRBV21-1 with TRBJ2-1. TRBV21-1 is reported as a pseudogene. The CDR3 is 12 amino acids.

The chain links TRBV28 to TRBJ2-1; 9 bases match TRBD1. Trimming took 6 bases from V and 7 from J; bases not matched to a gene: 13. The CDR3 sequence is 16 residues long. Germline CDR1 reads MDHEN; CDR2 reads SYDVKM. In nucleotides, the CDR3 is TGTGCCAGCAGCCGGCCCTTGGGGACAGGGACAAATGAGCAGTTCTTC. Its translation is CASSRPLGTGTNEQFF.

This clonotype has only a few counts. The rearrangement links TRBV2 to TRBJ1-1; D gene ambiguous. V was pared by 7 bases and J by 10 bases, with 22 bases between. Germline CDR1 SNHLY, CDR2 FYNNEI. The CDR3 covers 14 residues. The CDR3 region has the DNA TGTGCCAGCACTCGGACGGTGAGGGTTGGTGGAGCTTTCTTT. The encoded protein is CASTRTVRVGGAFF.

This clonotype has ten or more counts. The chain recombines TRBV7-2 with TRBJ2-5; D gene unclear. Deletions cut 1 base from V and 6 bases from J, with 9 bases between. CDR1 and CDR2 from the germline V gene are SGHTA and FQGNSA. This CDR3 region has 13 residues. The CDR3 region has the DNA TGTGCCAGCAGCTTAGATGCGTCGCAGACCCAGTACTTC. This encodes CASSLDASQTQYF.

The chain is built from TRBV2 and TRBJ1-2; tentatively, D is TRBD1 (5 bases). This CDR3 region has 13 residues. Germline CDR1 SNHLY, CDR2 FYNNEI. Trimming stripped 6 bases from V and 3 bases from J, with 11 bases between. The CDR3 region has the DNA TGTGCCAGCAGCGGGACTCTAGACTATGGCTACACCTTC. Its protein product is CASSGTLDYGYTF.

The chain has TRBV5-1 and TRBJ1-1, with D unresolved. CDR3 length: 12 residues. The ends were cut back, 3 bases at V and 6 bases at J, with 9 bases in the middle. Germline V lookup: CDR1 SGHRS, CDR2 YFSETQ. The CDR3, as DNA: TGCGCCAGCAGCTATCCCGGGCCTGAAGCTTTCTTT. It codes for CASSYPGPEAFF.

The chain employs TRBV20-1 and TRBJ2-7; D might be TRBD2 (6 bases). The CDR3 consists of 15 residues. The V gene lost 6 bases and the J gene lost 4 bases, with 22 bases spanning the gap. Germline assignment: CDR1 DFQATT and CDR2 SNEGSKA (reference sequence). CDR3 residues: CSAVDGGGVGYEQYF. The DNA of the CDR3 is TGCAGTGCCGTAGATGGGGGAGGAGTTGGATACGAGCAGTACTTC.

This clonotype came up many times. The chain recombines TRBV20-1 with TRBJ1-2, with D uncertain. Germline V gives CDR1 DFQATT, CDR2 SNEGSKA (reference sequence). CDR3 length: 11 amino acids. V was trimmed by 3 bases and J by 8 bases, leaving 10 bases between them. CDR3 in amino acids: CSARVGRGYTF. CDR3 bases: TGCAGTGCTAGGGTCGGGCGCGGCTACACCTTC.

The chain joins TRBV5-1 to TRBJ2-3; no clear D gene. V lost 1 base and J lost 2, with 11 bases in between. Germline V lookup: CDR1 SGHRS, CDR2 YFSETQ. The CDR3 contains 15 residues. The CDR3: CASSLLNLFTDTQYF. DNA of the CDR3: TGCGCCAGCAGCTTGCTGAATCTCTTCACAGATACGCAGTATTTT.

This clonotype has a count of ten or more. The rearrangement uses TRBV18 and TRBJ2-1; TRBD2 agrees at 8 bases. The V segment lost 1 base and the J segment 2 bases; nucleotides outside the gene matches: 4. The CDR3 contains 16 residues. Looked up from germline, CDR1 is KGHSH and CDR2 is LQKENI. The CDR3 bases are TGTGCCAGCTCACCACTAGCGGGGAAGACCTACAATGAGCAGTTCTTC. Residues: CASSPLAGKTYNEQFF.

This chain connects TRBV7-2 to TRBJ2-7; unclear D gene. CDR1 is SGHTA and CDR2 is FQGNSA in the germline V gene. CDR3 length equals 13 residues. Deletions cut 1 base from V and 3 bases from J, with 7 bases between. The CDR3 DNA reads TGTGCCAGCAGCTTAGGGGTTGGCTACGAGCAGTACTTC. Amino acid sequence: CASSLGVGYEQYF.